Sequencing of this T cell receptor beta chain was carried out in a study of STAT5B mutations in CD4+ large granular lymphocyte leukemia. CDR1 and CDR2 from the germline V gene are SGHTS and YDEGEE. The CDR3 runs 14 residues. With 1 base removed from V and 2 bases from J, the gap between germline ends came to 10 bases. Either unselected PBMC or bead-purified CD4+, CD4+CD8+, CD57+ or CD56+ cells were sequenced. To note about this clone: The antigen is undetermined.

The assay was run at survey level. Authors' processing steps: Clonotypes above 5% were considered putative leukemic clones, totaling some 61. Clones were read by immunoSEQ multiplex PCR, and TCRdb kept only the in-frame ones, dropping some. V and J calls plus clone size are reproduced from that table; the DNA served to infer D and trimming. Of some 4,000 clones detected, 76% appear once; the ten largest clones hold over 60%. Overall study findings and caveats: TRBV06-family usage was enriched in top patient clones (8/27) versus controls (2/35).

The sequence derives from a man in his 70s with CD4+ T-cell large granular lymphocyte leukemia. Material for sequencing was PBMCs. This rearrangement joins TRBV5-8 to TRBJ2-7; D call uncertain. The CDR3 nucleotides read TGTGCCAGCAGCTTGCTACCGGGTACCTACGAGCAGTACTTC. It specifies CASSLLPGTYEQYF.